This T cell receptor beta chain appears in the sequencing data of a study of cytomegalovirus exposure and HLA in healthy donors (dated by TCRdb to about 2017). Study-level background: According to an earlier analysis of 550 to 750 of the donors, roughly 180 million T cells yielded roughly 110 million unique TCR beta sequences and 276 Gb of sequence data. Alongside the repertoire data, information on donor age, sex, ethnicity and CMV serostatus was compiled. Every discovery cohort repertoire had been produced on one sequencing platform. In a later analysis, previously published TCR beta repertoires from about 670 donors were re-analyzed and high-resolution HLA genotyping was added so that TCR occurrence patterns could be studied. An earlier analysis of around 580 of the donors used high-throughput TCR beta sequencing to judge whether each TCR beta V gene segment behaved as functional or pseudogenic. The study was designed to test whether signatures of past pathogen exposure could be identified by cataloging public T cell receptors. Rather than using new phenotypic data, the later analysis identified candidate immune exposures from TCR beta sequences and from how often those sequences occurred across donors. Typing coverage differed by locus: A, B, C, DRB1 and DQB1 were typed in about 620-630 donors, DQA1 in about 560, DPA1 in some 610, and DPB1 in 472. Class I and class II HLA loci were covered by the typing at four-digit resolution. An early release that covered fewer than 750 HLA-typed donors contained approximately 300 gigabases of sequencing data and 85 million to 100 million unique TCR sequences. A later genetic analysis used genome-wide SNP genotypes for about three fifths of the 666 donors, treating that subset as a discovery cohort. Because of strong linkage in the cohort, roughly five DR-DQ haplotypes were treated as single units for association and clustering. Along with the roughly 710-subject first cohort, a separate validation cohort of roughly 110 different subjects was used. The study profiled the T cell repertoires of 500 to 800 subjects by immunosequencing and related them to cytomegalovirus serostatus. Among about 390 genotyped donors of the cohort, an average of around 240,000 unique TCR beta nucleotide sequences were sequenced per donor, roughly 20% of them non-productive. To predict cytomegalovirus infection status, the study brought together high-throughput TCR immunosequencing, statistical association of individual TCRs with disease status, and machine learning. Of the 398 genotyped donors, about 84% fell in the genetic ancestry cluster associated with self-reported Caucasian donors. The paper as a whole reports these results and caveats: Sequencing depth was assumed to be roughly uniform across donors in the presence/absence analyses, though that assumption may not hold. V-gene and J-gene trimming of TCR beta chains was associated with a missense DCLRE1C variant in a later genetic analysis, and the association was replicated in an independent cohort. In a later analysis, more than 15,000 TCR beta sequences were associated with specific HLA alleles at a false discovery rate of 0.05. A group of highly shared sequence variants was considered likely to be a technical artifact of the sequencing pipeline. A further reported finding was that TCR beta sequences accurately predicted the HLA-A and HLA-B alleles for most subjects in the first cohort. For the cohort, immune exposure information was limited to CMV serostatus. The 87-base-pair reads could not distinguish some IMGT-functional V segments, including TRBV6-2 and TRBV6-3, so those segments were excluded. In a later analysis, several top co-occurrence clusters were reported to appear linked to parvovirus B19, influenza, CMV and Epstein-Barr virus. Linkage disequilibrium might explain the correlated functional status among segregating V segments, but an unknown experimental factor could not be ruled out. In a later analysis, TCR association rates were found to vary across HLA loci, with the most associated TCRs seen for DRB1 alleles and the fewest for HLA-C alleles. Most CMV-associated TCR beta chains appeared to be HLA-restricted in a later analysis, and the HLA associations seemed to be driven largely by CMV exposure. Most TCR sequences were observed very rarely across donors, whereas some public TCRs were present in many individuals. The classifier was reported to diagnose cytomegalovirus status with high specificity and sensitivity in both the original and validation cohorts. The authors suggested that the approach could potentially be extended to other disease states and immunological phenotypes. In a later genetic analysis, fewer N-insertions in productive TCRs were reported among donors in an Asian-associated ancestry cluster than the roughly 700-donor mean. When HLA alleles, especially DR and DQ, strongly co-occurred, attributing TCR associations to individual alleles was difficult. Because counts were too low, roughly 17 rarely observed V segments, including chromosome 9 orphons, were left out of the earlier analysis of 500 to 650 of the donors. In a later analysis, HLA-associated TCR beta chains were found to be more clonally expanded and to have lower generation probabilities than equally common non-associated chains. In an earlier analysis of under 600 of the donors, most TCR beta V segments were observed in productive rearrangements about 90% or about 30% of the time, broadly matching IMGT annotations. In vitro tests confirmed that a few of the cytomegalovirus-associated TCR beta chains recognize cytomegalovirus antigens. The cohort was sequenced for TCR beta chains only, and without alpha or paired-chain data the features that could be detected were limited. HLA typing was unavailable for some donors at each locus, so association tests used only the typed subset. The study listed 164 TCR beta chains as associated with cytomegalovirus.

The cohort was made up of 500 to 800 healthy bone marrow donors. At the time of sampling, all cohort members were nominally healthy, though unrecorded immune exposures were likely present. CMV serostatus was recorded as positive for 250 to 300 and negative for about 50% of the 666 cohort members, whereas no CMV serostatus was recorded for the donor in question. A peripheral blood sample was collected from each donor, and TCR beta sequencing was performed on peripheral blood mononuclear cells. Genomic DNA extraction from the blood cell samples was performed with the Qiagen DNeasy Blood Extraction Kit. Library creation used the immunoSEQ multiplex PCR assay. For the multiplex PCR, a mixture combining 60 forward primers for TCR Vbeta segments and 13 reverse primers for TCR Jbeta segments was used. Amplification of the CDR3 region of rearranged TCR beta genes was performed with a multiplex PCR assay on genomic DNA. Amplified TCR beta libraries were sequenced as 87-base-pair reads on the Illumina HiSeq System. On the study's bioinformatics: A later analysis tallied some 79 million unique TCR beta chains across the 700 or so repertoires, and approximately 12 million of those chains were shared by two or more donors. To remove PCR and sequencing errors, raw reads were error-corrected and collapsed into unique sequences using a nearest-neighbor algorithm that merged closely related sequences. CDR3 sequences were aligned to IMGT reference sequences to assign V, D and J gene segments. For a sequence to be retained, at least a six-nucleotide match to both a V gene segment and a J gene segment was required. Rearrangements were called productive when the CDR3 lacked stop codons and stayed in frame with V and J; all others were non-productive. CDR3 was defined by IMGT convention, running from the second conserved V-encoded cysteine to the conserved J-encoded phenylalanine. Sequences without an unambiguous match to a single V gene segment were excluded from the earlier analysis of a few hundred of the donors. In an earlier analysis of roughly 500 of the donors, V segments were called functional above 56.7% productive rearrangements and were called segregating when the between-donor standard deviation exceeded 5%. To diagnose cytomegalovirus status from the catalog of TCR beta chain sequences, a statistical classification framework was built. A later analysis assigned V and J genes by comparing TCR nucleotide sequences with IMGT/GENE-DB human TR gene sequences. Using the TCRdist pipeline, a later analysis assigned CDR3 sequences along with most-parsimonious VDJ recombination scenarios. In a later analysis, each TCR beta chain was defined by its CDR3 amino acid sequence together with its V-gene family, and reads without a unique V-gene family were excluded. To address suspected cross-contamination and a sequencing artifact, a later analysis removed under 600 highly shared, low-generation-probability nucleotide sequences. For each public chain, a later analysis derived a clonal expansion index from normalized ranks of inferred template counts within each repertoire. A later analysis computed generation probabilities with a VDJ recombination model fitted to out-of-frame rearrangements, and checked the results against IGoR. Hypergeometric tests were used in a later analysis to score TCR-TCR, TCR-HLA and TCR-CMV co-occurrence, with a repertoire-size bias correction applied to the TCR pairs. In a later analysis, false discovery rates were estimated by permuting HLA or CMV assignments 20 times. In a later analysis, co-occurring TCRs were grouped with DBSCAN, and TCRdist sequence similarity was added when clustering was performed within HLA-allele-positive subsets. Co-occurrence clustering excluded repertoires with fewer than 30,000 or more than 120,000 public chains, plus five with anomalous nucleotide sharing. TCRdb mirrors the immuneACCESS table, restricted to in-frame sequences. Some clones are absent from its copies; in checked studies, under half trace to an unresolved V gene, and the reason for the others is unknown. The DNA gave D and trimming, while V, J and clone size come from that table. This sample lists approximately 180,000 clones; under 80% were detected once. About 2.5% of the sample is held by the ten biggest clonotypes.

The V and J ends are trimmed by 4 bases and 8 bases, leaving 12 bases between them. Sequences SGHAT (CDR1) and FQNNGV (CDR2) are obtained from the germline V gene. The CDR3 spans 13 residues, from the cysteine through the phenylalanine. The CDR3 DNA has 39 bases and is translated from base 1. About this clone itself: It lacks a known antigen. Base quality data are lacking; no much larger clone is found one base away.

The V gene is TRBV11-2 and the J gene is TRBJ2-1; perhaps TRBD2 is the D gene, with 5 bases matching. The receptor was derived from a human donor in good health. Sequenced material: PBMCs. Read as DNA, the sequence is TGTGCCAGCAGCTCACCGAACGGGGATGAGCAGTTCTTC. This is translated as CASSSPNGDEQFF.